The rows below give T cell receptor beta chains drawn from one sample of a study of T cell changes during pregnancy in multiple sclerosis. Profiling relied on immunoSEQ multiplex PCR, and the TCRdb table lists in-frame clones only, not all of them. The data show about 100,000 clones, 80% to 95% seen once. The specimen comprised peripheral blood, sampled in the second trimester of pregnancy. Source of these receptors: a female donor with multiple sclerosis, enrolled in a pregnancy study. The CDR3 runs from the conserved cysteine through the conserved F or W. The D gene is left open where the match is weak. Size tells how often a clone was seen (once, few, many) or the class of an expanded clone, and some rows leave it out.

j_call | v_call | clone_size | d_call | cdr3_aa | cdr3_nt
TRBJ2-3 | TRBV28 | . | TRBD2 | CASSSGLAGPSGTQYF | TGTGCCAGCAGTTCCGGACTAGCGGGACCTAGCGGTACGCAGTATTTT
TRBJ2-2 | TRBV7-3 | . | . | CASSSTGTRNTGELFF | TGTGCCAGCAGCTCGACCGGGACAAGGAACACCGGGGAGCTGTTTTTT
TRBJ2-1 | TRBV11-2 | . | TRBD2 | CASSLVSPLAGPYNEQFF | TGTGCCAGCAGCTTAGTTAGCCCCCTAGCGGGACCTTACAATGAGCAGTTCTTC
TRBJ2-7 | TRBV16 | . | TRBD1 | CASSQGQGGIYEQYF | TGTGCCAGCAGCCAGGGACAGGGAGGAATCTACGAGCAGTACTTC
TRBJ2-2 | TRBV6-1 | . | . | CASSEALLVLSAGELFF | TGTGCCAGCAGTGAAGCGCTTCTCGTACTTTCGGCCGGGGAGCTGTTTTTT
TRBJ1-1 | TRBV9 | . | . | CASSVGQSGNTEAFF | TGTGCCAGCAGCGTAGGACAGTCAGGAAACACTGAAGCTTTCTTT
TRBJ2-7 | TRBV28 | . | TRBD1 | CASSFTGTVTYEQYF | TGTGCCAGCAGTTTTACCGGGACAGTGACCTACGAGCAGTACTTC
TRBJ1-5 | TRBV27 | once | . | CASSLGGGQPQHF | TGTGCCAGCAGTTTAGGGGGGGGTCAGCCCCAGCATTTT
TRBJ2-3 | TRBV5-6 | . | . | CASSLVQGTADTQYF | TGTGCCAGCAGCTTGGTGCAGGGGACCGCAGATACGCAGTATTTT
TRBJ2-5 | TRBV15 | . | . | CATSRGTGIETQYF | TGTGCCACCAGCAGAGGTACAGGTATTGAGACCCAGTACTTC
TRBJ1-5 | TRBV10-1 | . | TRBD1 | CASTLQTGDDQPQHF | TGCGCCAGCACCCTCCAGACAGGGGATGATCAGCCCCAGCATTTT
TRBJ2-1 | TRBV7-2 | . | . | CASSTRQGPKNEQFF | TGTGCCAGCAGCACCCGGCAGGGCCCGAAGAATGAGCAGTTCTTC
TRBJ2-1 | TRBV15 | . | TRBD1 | CATSIQGTGVNNEQFF | TGTGCCACCAGCATACAGGGGACAGGAGTAAACAATGAGCAGTTCTTC
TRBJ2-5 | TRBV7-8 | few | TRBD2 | CASSRGRLGLAEGETQYF | TGTGCCAGCAGCAGAGGGAGATTAGGACTAGCAGAAGGAGAGACCCAGTACTTC
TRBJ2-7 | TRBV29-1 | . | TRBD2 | CSVEDPSGPSYEQYF | TGCAGCGTTGAAGACCCTAGCGGGCCCTCCTACGAGCAGTACTTC
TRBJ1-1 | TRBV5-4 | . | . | CASSLGGEAFF | TGTGCCAGCAGCTTGGGCGGTGAAGCTTTCTTT
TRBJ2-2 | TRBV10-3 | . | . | CAISEPNSGELFF | TGTGCCATCAGTGAGCCAAATTCCGGGGAGCTGTTTTTT
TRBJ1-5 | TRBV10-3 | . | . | CAISEQGSQPQHF | TGTGCCATCAGTGAACAGGGATCCCAGCCCCAGCATTTT
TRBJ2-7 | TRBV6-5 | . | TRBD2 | CASSYSRLAVTYEQYF | TGTGCCAGCAGTTACTCGAGACTAGCGGTCACCTACGAGCAGTACTTC
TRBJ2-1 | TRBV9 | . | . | CASSVGAEQFF | TGTGCCAGCAGCGTAGGAGCTGAGCAGTTCTTC
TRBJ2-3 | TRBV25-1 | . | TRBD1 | CASSDGDRGRGTQYF | TGTGCCAGCAGTGATGGGGACAGGGGGCGAGGTACGCAGTATTTT
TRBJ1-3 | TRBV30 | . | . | CAWSVATPGNTIYF | TGTGCCTGGAGTGTTGCGACACCTGGAAACACCATATATTTT
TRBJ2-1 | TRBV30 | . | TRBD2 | CALASLAGGLSYNEQFF | TGTGCCCTAGCTTCACTAGCGGGAGGATTGTCCTACAATGAGCAGTTCTTC